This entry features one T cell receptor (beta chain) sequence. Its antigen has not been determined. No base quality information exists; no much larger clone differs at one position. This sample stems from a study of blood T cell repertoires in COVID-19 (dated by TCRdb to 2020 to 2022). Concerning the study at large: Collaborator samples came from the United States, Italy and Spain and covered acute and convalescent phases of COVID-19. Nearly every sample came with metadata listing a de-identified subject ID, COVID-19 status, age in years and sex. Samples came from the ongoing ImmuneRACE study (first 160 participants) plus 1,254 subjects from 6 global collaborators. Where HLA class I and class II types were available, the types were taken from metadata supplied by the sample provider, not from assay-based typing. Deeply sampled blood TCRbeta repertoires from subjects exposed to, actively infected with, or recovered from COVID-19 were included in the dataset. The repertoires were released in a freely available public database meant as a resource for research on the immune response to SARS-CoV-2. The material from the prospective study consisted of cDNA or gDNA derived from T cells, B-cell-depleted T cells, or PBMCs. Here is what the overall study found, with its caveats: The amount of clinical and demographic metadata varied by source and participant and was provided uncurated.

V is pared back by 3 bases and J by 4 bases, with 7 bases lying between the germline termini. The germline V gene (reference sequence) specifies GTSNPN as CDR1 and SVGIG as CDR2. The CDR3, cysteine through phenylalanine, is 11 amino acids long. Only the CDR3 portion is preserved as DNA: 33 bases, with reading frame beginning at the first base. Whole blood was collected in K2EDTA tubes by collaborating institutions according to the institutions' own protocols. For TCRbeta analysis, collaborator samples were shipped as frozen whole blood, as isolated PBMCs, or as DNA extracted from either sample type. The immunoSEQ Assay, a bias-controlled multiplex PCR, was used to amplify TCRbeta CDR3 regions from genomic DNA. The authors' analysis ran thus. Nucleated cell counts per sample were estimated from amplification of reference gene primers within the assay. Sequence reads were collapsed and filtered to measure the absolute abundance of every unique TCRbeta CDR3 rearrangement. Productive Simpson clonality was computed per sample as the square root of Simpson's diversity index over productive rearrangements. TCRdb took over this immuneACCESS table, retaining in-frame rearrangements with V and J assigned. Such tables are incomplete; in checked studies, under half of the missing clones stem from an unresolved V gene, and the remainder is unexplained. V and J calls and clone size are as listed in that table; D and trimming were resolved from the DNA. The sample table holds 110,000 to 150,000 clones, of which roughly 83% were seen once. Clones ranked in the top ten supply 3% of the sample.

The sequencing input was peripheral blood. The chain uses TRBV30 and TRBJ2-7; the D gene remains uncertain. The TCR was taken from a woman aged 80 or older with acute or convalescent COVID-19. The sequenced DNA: TGTGCCTGGAGGAACCGGTACGAGCAGTACTTC. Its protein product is CAWRNRYEQYF.